Listed here are 23 T cell receptor beta chains from one sample, sequenced in a study of blood T cell repertoires in COVID-19. Clones were read by immunoSEQ multiplex PCR, and TCRdb kept only the in-frame ones, dropping some. Of fewer than 150,000 clones detected, 60% to 85% appear once; the ten largest clones hold approximately 0.86%. The sample consisted of peripheral blood. The receptors here all came from a human donor with acute or convalescent COVID-19. The donor label of this sample is uncertain.

This clone was counted a single time. The gene calls are TRBV5-6 and TRBJ2-7; TRBD1 matches 7 bases. This CDR3 has 14 amino acids. Germline V gene lookup returns CDR1 SGHDT and CDR2 YYEEEE. V lost 3 bases, J lost 0 bases, and 3 bases stayed unmatched. CDR3 DNA: TGTGCCAGCAGCTCGCGGACAGGCTCCTACGAGCAGTACGTC. Amino acid sequence: CASSSRTGSYEQYV.

The chain is built from TRBV15 and TRBJ2-1, with 8 bases aligning to TRBD1. The CDR3 sequence is 16 residues long. The ends lost 5 bases at V and 3 bases at J; junction bases unmatched: 9. Germline V CDR1 and CDR2: LNHNV, YYDKDF (reference sequence). Written as DNA, the CDR3 is TGTGCCACCAGCTCAAACCCGGGACAGGTCTACAATGAGCAGTTCTTC. Translating it yields CATSSNPGQVYNEQFF.

V and J are TRBV21-1 and TRBJ1-2. TRBV21-1 is assigned pseudogene status. The CDR3 is 15 amino acids. CDR3 sequence: CASSKPLTPNYGYTF. CDR3 DNA sequence: TGTGCCAGCAGCAAACCCCTGACTCCTAACTATGGCTACACCTTC.

This clone was found a few times. The chain uses TRBV7-2 and TRBJ1-5; D remains unclear. V was clipped by 5 bases and J by 1 base, with 6 bases between them. There are 13 residues in the CDR3. Germline V gene lookup returns CDR1 SGHTA and CDR2 FQGNSA. The CDR3 reads CASSPQSNQPQHF. The CDR3 coding sequence is TGTGCCAGCAGCCCCCAGAGCAATCAGCCCCAGCATTTT.

This clone is termed medium-sized. This chain joins TRBV5-4 and TRBJ2-1, with a tentative D call TRBD2 (7 bases). This CDR3 is built from 13 residues. Germline loops: CDR1 SGHNT, CDR2 YYREEE (reference sequence). Trimming stripped 2 bases from V and 6 bases from J, with 9 bases between. The CDR3 sequence is CASSFRGGNEQFF. DNA of the CDR3: TGTGCCAGCAGCTTTAGGGGGGGCAATGAGCAGTTCTTC.

This chain joins TRBV29-1 and TRBJ1-2; D remains ambiguous. Germline V CDR1 and CDR2: SQVTM, ANQGSEA. The CDR3 loop spans 12 amino acids. Trimming took off 3 bases at V and 1 base at J, with 6 bases between the two ends. CDR3 in amino acids: CSVEADNYGYTF. The CDR3 DNA follows: TGCAGCGTTGAGGCGGATAACTATGGCTACACCTTC. Together with reference TRBV29-1 and TRBJ1-2, the CDR3 gives the full variable domain: SAVISQKPSRDICQRGTSLTIQCQVDSQVTMMFWYRQQPGQSLTLIATANQGSEATYESGFVIDKFPISRPNLTFSTLTVSNMSPEDSSIYLCSVEADNYGYTFGSGTRLTVV.

The chain recombines TRBV18 with TRBJ2-3; 7 bases match TRBD1. Germline CDR1 KGHSH, CDR2 LQKENI. The CDR3 extends over 17 amino acids. V was clipped by 3 bases and J by 5 bases; unmatched bases: 14. CDR3 DNA sequence: TGTGCCAGCTCACCGTCATCGGGCAGGGGGTATGTAGATACGCAGTATTTT. This codes for CASSPSSGRGYVDTQYF.

V usage is TRBV29-1 and J usage is TRBJ2-1; D may be TRBD1 (5 bases). This CDR3 is 11 amino acids long. Germline assignment: CDR1 SQVTM and CDR2 ANQGSEA. The germline V and J ends were trimmed by 7 bases and 7 bases, with 11 bases remaining between them. CDR3: CSAEPGNEQFF. In DNA form, the CDR3 reads TGCAGCGCCGAGCCAGGGAATGAGCAGTTCTTC.

The V and J genes are TRBV27 and TRBJ1-3; tentatively, D is TRBD1 (6 bases). There are 14 residues in the CDR3. From germline, CDR1 is MNHEY and CDR2 SMNVEV (reference sequence). V was cut by 6 bases and J by 4 bases, with 13 bases left in between. CDR3 protein: CASSSGVGGNTIYF. CDR3 nucleotides: TGTGCCAGCAGCTCAGGGGTCGGAGGAAACACCATATATTTT.

The V call is TRBV12-3 or TRBV12-4, the J call TRBJ2-7, with 9 bases aligning to TRBD1. There are 13 residues in the CDR3. V trimming: 5 bases; J trimming: 3 bases; junction bases outside the gene matches: 2. CDR3 coding DNA: TGTGCCAGCAGTAGGGACAGGGACTACGAGCAGTACTTC. This gives the protein CASSRDRDYEQYF.

This clone was observed a single time. The chain has TRBV5-5 and TRBJ1-5; 10 nucleotides agree with TRBD1. CDR1 is SGHKS, CDR2 YYEKEE, per germline (reference sequence). The length of the CDR3 is 17 residues. Trimming at V came to 3 bases and at J to 4 bases, leaving 10 bases not matched to a gene. The CDR3 DNA follows: TGTGCCAGCAGCTCGAAAACCGGGACAGGGGCGAATCAGCCCCAGCATTTT. It translates to CASSSKTGTGANQPQHF.

The chain has TRBV6-6 and TRBJ1-3; TRBD1 matches 8 bases. Per the germline V gene, CDR1 is MNHNY and CDR2 is SVGAGI (reference sequence). V dropped 10 bases and J dropped 4; count of bases not matched to a gene: 9. This CDR3 is 14 amino acids long. CDR3 DNA sequence: TGTGCCACAGGGGGCCAGGGCAGGGGAAACACCATATATTTT. It codes for CATGGQGRGNTIYF.

The chain has TRBV11-2 and TRBJ2-2; D not resolved. Germline CDR1 and CDR2: SGHAT and FQNNGV. The V and J ends lost 2 bases and 5 bases respectively, with 9 bases between them. The CDR3 runs 14 residues. The DNA of the CDR3 is TGTGCCAGCAGCTTACGAGTACGGACCGGGGAGCTGTTTTTT. Protein sequence: CASSLRVRTGELFF.

The CDR3 DNA reads TGCAGCGTTGAGGGGGGAACAGGGGCGATGGCCACTGAAGCTTTCTTT. Translation: CSVEGGTGAMATEAFF. This chain links TRBV29-1 with TRBJ1-1; 7 nucleotides match TRBD1. The CDR3 spans 16 residues. The germline V gene encodes CDR1 SQVTM and CDR2 ANQGSEA. The J segment lost 4 bases and the V segment lost 3 bases, leaving 14 bases of the junction unmatched.

This clone was observed a handful of times. The chain uses TRBV28 and TRBJ1-5; D is ambiguous. Germline CDR1 and CDR2: MDHEN and SYDVKM. The length of the CDR3 is 13 residues. Between the trimmed V and J ends, which lost 3 bases and 6 bases, there was a span of 9 bases. The CDR3 DNA reads as TGTGCCAGCAGTTTTATAGAGGGTCAGCCCCAGCATTTT. Its protein is CASSFIEGQPQHF.

This clone has a single count. The chain couples TRBV27 to TRBJ2-2, with TRBD1 matching 9 bases. This CDR3 comprises 17 residues. The junction had 8 bases not matched to a gene; V was cut back by 2 bases and J by 4 bases. Germline values: CDR1 MNHEY, CDR2 SMNVEV (reference sequence). The CDR3 coding sequence is TGTGCCAGCAGTTTAAGTTACAGGGGGCTGAGCACCGGGGAGCTGTTTTTT. Translation: CASSLSYRGLSTGELFF.

The chain has TRBV20-1 and TRBJ1-1; perhaps TRBD1 as D (6 bases). V was trimmed by 3 bases and J by 0 bases, leaving 20 bases between them. This CDR3 contains 17 residues. The germline V gene has CDR1 DFQATT and CDR2 SNEGSKA (reference sequence). The CDR3 reads CSASRRGRLPLNTEAFF. The CDR3 DNA is TGCAGTGCTAGTAGGCGGGGGCGCTTGCCGTTGAACACTGAAGCTTTCTTT.

This chain uses TRBV7-8 with TRBJ2-1, with a tentative D call TRBD1 (6 bases). The V and J ends lost 1 base and 10 bases respectively, with 17 bases between them. The CDR3 runs to 15 residues. CDR1 is SGHVS, CDR2 FQNEAQ, per germline. The CDR3 is CASSLEQGRIKEQFF. The CDR3 coding sequence is TGTGCCAGCAGCTTAGAGCAGGGGCGAATCAAGGAGCAGTTCTTC.

V usage is TRBV5-1 and J usage is TRBJ2-2; tentatively, D is TRBD1 (6 bases). Germline values: CDR1 SGHRS, CDR2 YFSETQ. This CDR3 contains 15 residues. V shed 3 bases and J shed 7 bases, with 16 bases lying between them. This CDR3 reads CASSSRPGAGGELFF. The CDR3 DNA sequence: TGCGCCAGCAGCTCCCGGCCAGGGGCCGGCGGGGAGCTGTTTTTT.

This clone was counted once. This chain uses TRBV15 with TRBJ1-1; maybe TRBD1 (5 bases). Germline values: CDR1 LNHNV, CDR2 YYDKDF (reference sequence). The CDR3 totals 14 residues. V lost 6 bases to trimming and J lost 1 base, with 12 bases between them. The CDR3 bases are TGTGCCACCAGAAGGACGGGGGAGAACACTGAAGCTTTCTTT. As protein: CATRRTGENTEAFF.

The chain combines TRBV29-1 with TRBJ1-5, with D tentatively TRBD1 (5 bases). The CDR3 length is 14 residues. The V gene lost 6 bases and the J gene lost 0 bases, with 12 bases spanning the gap. Per the germline V gene, CDR1 is SQVTM and CDR2 is ANQGSEA. The DNA for the CDR3 is TGCAGCGTCAAGACAGAGAATAGCAATCAGCCCCAGCATTTT. Translation gives CSVKTENSNQPQHF.

Only a few counts were recorded for this clone. The CDR3 reads CASSVSGSYNEQFF. Written as DNA, the CDR3 is TGTGCCAGCAGCGTTAGCGGCTCCTACAATGAGCAGTTCTTC. The chain joins TRBV9 to TRBJ2-1, with D maybe TRBD2 (6 bases). The CDR3 runs 14 residues. Germline CDR1 is SGDLS and CDR2 is YYNGEE. V was shortened by 2 bases and J by 0 bases, with 6 bases between the two germline ends. Based on the CDR3 plus reference TRBV9 and TRBJ2-1, the full variable domain is DSGVTQTPKHLITATGQRVTLRCSPRSGDLSVYWYQQSLDQGLQFLIQYYNGEERAKGNILERFSAQQFPDLHSELNLSSLELGDSALYFCASSVSGSYNEQFFGPGTRLTVL.

The chain links TRBV5-4 to TRBJ1-4; D may be TRBD1 (6 bases). CDR3 size: 15 residues. The germline V gene has CDR1 SGHNT and CDR2 YYREEE (reference sequence). The V end was cut by 5 bases, the J end by 0 bases, with 11 bases between. The CDR3: CASSYDRTTNEKLFF. The CDR3 nucleotides read TGTGCCAGCAGTTACGACAGGACAACTAATGAAAAACTGTTTTTT.